One and the same sample provided the 24 T cell receptor beta chains below, sequenced in a study of shared clonotypes between healthy human individuals. Clones were read by immunoSEQ multiplex PCR, and TCRdb kept only the in-frame ones, dropping some. The sample includes about 2.4 million clones, around nine tenths seen only once; the top ten take roughly 0.14%. Input material: naive CD4+ T cells sorted from blood. Subset here: CD45RA+ positively selected. The receptor set was obtained from a man aged 18 to 35 in good health.

The chain has TRBV5-4 and TRBJ2-5; the D gene is possibly TRBD2 (6 bases). The V and J ends lost 7 bases and 2 bases respectively, with 18 bases between them. Germline CDR1 is SGHNT and CDR2 is YYREEE (reference sequence). The CDR3 is 15 amino acids. CDR3 protein: CASSPRRGGQETQYF. CDR3 nucleotides: TGTGCCAGCTCACCGAGGAGGGGCGGGCAAGAGACCCAGTACTTC.

The rearrangement uses TRBV10-3 and TRBJ1-5; the D is unclear. The CDR3 runs 14 residues. V lost 6 bases to trimming and J lost 1 base, with 10 bases between them. Germline values: CDR1 ENHRY, CDR2 SYGVKD. For the CDR3, the DNA is TGTGCCATCAGCCCCGGAGTAAGCAATCAGCCCCAGCATTTT. This codes for CAISPGVSNQPQHF.

This sequence joins TRBV11-2 and TRBJ2-5, with D hard to call. CDR1 and CDR2 from the germline V gene are SGHAT and FQNNGV. The V end was cut by 5 bases, the J end by 5 bases, with 12 bases between. The CDR3 totals 13 residues. The CDR3 sequence is CASSPPLRETQYF. The CDR3 bases are TGTGCCAGCAGCCCACCTCTCCGGGAGACCCAGTACTTC.

V and J are TRBV5-8 and TRBJ2-1, with 10 bases lining up with TRBD2. The CDR3 has 17 amino acids. V was clipped by 4 bases and J by 7 bases; unmatched bases: 14. CDR1 is SGHTS, CDR2 YDEGEE, per germline. CDR3 sequence reads: CASSPRGGSGGWNEQFF. The CDR3 nucleotides are TGTGCCAGCAGCCCCCGAGGAGGTAGCGGGGGGTGGAATGAGCAGTTCTTC. Using reference TRBV5-8 and TRBJ2-1 for the parts outside the CDR3, the full variable domain is EAGVTQSPTHLIKTRGQQATLRCSPISGHTSVYWYQQALGLGLQFLLWYDEGEERNRGNFPPRFSGRQFPNYSSELNVNALELEDSALYLCASSPRGGSGGWNEQFFGPGTRLTVL.

The genes are TRBV28 and TRBJ1-5; D gene unclear. V gave up 4 bases and J gave up 5 bases, with 6 bases separating them. This CDR3 is 12 amino acids long. Germline values: CDR1 MDHEN, CDR2 SYDVKM. This CDR3 is CASSYGDQPQHF. The DNA of the CDR3 is TGTGCCAGCAGTTATGGGGATCAGCCCCAGCATTTT.

The chain is built from TRBV5-1 and TRBJ2-5, with D uncertain. Between the trimmed V and J ends, which lost 5 bases and 2 bases, there was a span of 19 bases. Germline V lookup: CDR1 SGHRS, CDR2 YFSETQ. CDR3 length equals 16 residues. The DNA for the CDR3 is TGCGCCAGCAGTCTTCAACCCGGCCCAATTCAAGAGACCCAGTACTTC. Translating gives CASSLQPGPIQETQYF.

Regarding this clone: The identical CDR3 is also encoded by other nucleotide sequences in the sample. The V and J genes are TRBV25-1 and TRBJ2-2; D remains ambiguous. V lost 4 bases, J lost 0 bases, and 6 bases lay in between. The CDR3 totals 14 residues. The germline gives CDR1 MGHDK, CDR2 SYGVNS. The CDR3 protein is CASSGTPNTGELFF. DNA for the CDR3: TGTGCCAGCAGTGGGACCCCGAACACCGGGGAGCTGTTTTTT.

This clone has just one count. The chain carries TRBV28 and TRBJ2-7, with D perhaps matching TRBD2 (6 bases). Germline V lookup: CDR1 MDHEN, CDR2 SYDVKM. V lost 7 bases, J lost 0 bases, and 10 bases lay in between. The CDR3 spans 13 residues. Here the CDR3 reads CASNGGFSYEQYF. The CDR3 coding sequence is TGTGCCAGCAACGGAGGGTTCTCCTACGAGCAGTACTTC.

The chain couples TRBV6-1 to TRBJ2-2, with no clear D. V was shortened by 6 bases and J by 0 bases, with 2 bases between the two germline ends. Germline CDR1 is MNHNS and CDR2 is SASEGT. The CDR3 covers 12 residues. DNA for the CDR3: TGTGCCAGCAGCTCGAACACCGGGGAGCTGTTTTTT. Residues: CASSSNTGELFF.

The CDR3 here is CAWSANWGTGGPQHF. The CDR3 region has the DNA TGTGCCTGGAGCGCTAACTGGGGTACAGGGGGGCCCCAGCATTTT. The chain combines TRBV30 with TRBJ1-5; 8 bases match TRBD1. After removal of 3 bases from V and 9 bases from J, the junction contained 13 bases not matched to a gene. The CDR3 has 15 amino acids. Germline CDR1 reads GTSNPN; CDR2 reads SVGIG (reference sequence).

This clone appeared a single time. The chain combines TRBV19 with TRBJ1-4, with unresolved D. CDR3 length: 17 residues. V was cut by 3 bases and J by 4 bases, with 18 bases left in between. Germline lookup yields CDR1 LNHDA and CDR2 SQIVND (reference sequence). CDR3 region: CASSIYRTSYINEKLFF. For the CDR3, the DNA is TGTGCCAGTAGTATTTATCGCACAAGCTATATTAATGAAAAACTGTTTTTT.

The V and J genes are TRBV28 and TRBJ1-6, with D uncertain. The germline V and J ends were trimmed by 7 bases and 9 bases, with 16 bases remaining between them. CDR3 length: 14 residues. The germline V gene encodes CDR1 MDHEN and CDR2 SYDVKM. The CDR3 bases are TGTGCCAGCACCCTCCGGAAGGGAGGTTCACCCCTCCACTTT. This gives the protein CASTLRKGGSPLHF.

The rearrangement links TRBV11-2 to TRBJ1-4; weak D call: TRBD1 (5 bases). CDR1 is SGHAT and CDR2 is FQNNGV in the germline V gene. V lost 4 bases and J lost 6, with 12 bases in between. This CDR3 has 14 amino acids. CDR3 region: CASSSRGGDEKLFF. CDR3 bases: TGTGCCAGCAGCTCCCGCGGGGGGGATGAAAAACTGTTTTTT.

Notes on this clone: This sample includes further DNA sequences coding for the same CDR3. This chain connects TRBV5-4 to TRBJ1-2, with 7 bases matching TRBD1. Germline V gives CDR1 SGHNT, CDR2 YYREEE (reference sequence). The CDR3 sequence is 13 residues long. Trimming removed 3 bases from V and 5 bases from J; junction bases left unmatched: 4. The CDR3 DNA sequence: TGTGCCAGCAGCTCCGGGACAGATTATGGCTACACCTTC. Protein sequence: CASSSGTDYGYTF. Complete variable domain (other parts from reference TRBV5-4 and TRBJ1-2): ETGVTQSPTHLIKTRGQQVTLRCSSQSGHNTVSWYQQALGQGPQFIFQYYREEENGRGNFPPRFSGLQFPNYSSELNVNALELDDSALYLCASSSGTDYGYTFGSGTRLTVV.

V gene TRBV6-5 combines with J gene TRBJ2-1; D gene ambiguous. The CDR3 covers 16 residues. The germline CDR1 and CDR2 sequences are MNHEY and SVGAGI. V dropped 0 bases and J dropped 5 bases, with 14 bases sitting between them. The CDR3 is CASSYSPGNIHNEQFF. CDR3 nucleotides: TGTGCCAGCAGTTACTCTCCGGGCAATATCCACAATGAGCAGTTCTTC.

The CDR3 DNA is TGTGCCAGCAGGCAACAAGAGAACACTGAAGCTTTCTTT. As protein: CASRQQENTEAFF. The rearrangement links TRBV6-4 to TRBJ1-1; D ambiguous. The CDR3 runs 13 residues. Trimming removed 6 bases at V and 1 base at J, with 9 bases between. CDR1 MRHNA and CDR2 SNTAGT come from the germline V gene.

The V and J genes are TRBV11-1 and TRBJ2-2; TRBD1 matches at 10 bases. The CDR3 loop spans 18 amino acids. Germline CDR1 reads SGHAT; CDR2 reads FQDESV (reference sequence). V lost 5 bases to trimming and J lost 4 bases; unmatched junction nucleotides: 13. The CDR3 sequence is CASSPYTSRTGGTGELFF. The CDR3 nucleotides read TGTGCCAGCAGCCCTTATACGTCGCGGACAGGGGGCACCGGGGAGCTGTTTTTT.

V is TRBV14 and J is TRBJ2-7; D unresolved. The V end was cut by 1 base, the J end by 0 bases, with 7 bases between. Germline V gives CDR1 SGHDN, CDR2 FVKESK. This CDR3 has 14 residues. CDR3 in DNA: TGTGCCAGCAGCCAAGGTTTGCTCTCCTACGAGCAGTACTTC. The encoded protein is CASSQGLLSYEQYF.

CDR3 coding DNA: TGTGCCACCCTAAGAGGGGACACTGAAGCTTTCTTT. This sequence encodes CATLRGDTEAFF. The V call is TRBV6-5, the J call TRBJ1-1; TRBD1 is a possible D gene (5 bases). The germline V gene encodes CDR1 MNHEY and CDR2 SVGAGI. Trimming took off 10 bases at V and 3 bases at J, with 12 bases between the two ends. The CDR3 runs to 12 residues.

The rearrangement uses TRBV2 and TRBJ2-2, with 7 bases identical to TRBD1. Germline CDR1 SNHLY, CDR2 FYNNEI. The CDR3 consists of 16 residues. Trimming removed 4 bases from V and 5 bases from J; junction bases left unmatched: 10. CDR3 amino acids: CASSGQPTGQTGELFF. In DNA, the CDR3 is TGTGCCAGCAGTGGCCAACCGACAGGGCAGACCGGGGAGCTGTTTTTT.

The chain recombines TRBV7-3 with TRBJ2-1; D tentatively fits TRBD1 or TRBD2 (5 bases each). In germline, CDR1 is SGHTA, CDR2 FQGTGA. Trimming pared 3 bases from V and 5 bases from J, leaving 8 bases between. This CDR3 comprises 13 residues. The CDR3 loop reads CASSLGRDNEQFF. CDR3 bases: TGTGCCAGCAGCTTGGGACGCGACAATGAGCAGTTCTTC.

J is TRBJ2-5 and V is TRBV29-1; 11 bases agree with TRBD2. The assigned J gene may be wrong: the sequence end matches TRBJ2-7 better. CDR3 size: 19 residues. The germline gives CDR1 SQVTM, CDR2 ANQGSEA. CDR3 sequence: CSDSQGASGRHTSSYEQYF. In DNA form, the CDR3 reads TGCAGCGACTCTCAAGGGGCTAGCGGGAGGCATACAAGCTCCTACGAGCAGTACTTC.

The rearrangement uses TRBV29-1 and TRBJ2-5, with 11 bases lining up with TRBD2. Germline CDR1 is SQVTM and CDR2 is ANQGSEA. Trimming removed 1 base from V and 9 bases from J; junction bases left unmatched: 10. CDR3 length equals 15 residues. The DNA for the CDR3 is TGCAGCGTTGAAGGGGCCCTAGTAGCGGGGGGGGCCCAGTACTTC. Amino acids: CSVEGALVAGGAQYF.

The chain uses TRBV15 and TRBJ2-2; D call uncertain. Germline lookup yields CDR1 LNHNV and CDR2 YYDKDF (reference sequence). The length of the CDR3 is 16 residues. V was pared by 3 bases and J by 2 bases, with 13 bases between. The DNA of the CDR3 is TGTGCCACCAGCAGCGCACAAGGAGCTAACACCGGGGAGCTGTTTTTT. Translated: CATSSAQGANTGELFF.